The clone carrying this TCR beta chain was counted a few times. Antigen: not known. These patients, aged 18 to 65, had recently diagnosed hyperthyroidism lasting under 2 months. Any patient presenting with uncontrolled infection, other autoimmune disease, pregnancy or lactation was left out. Regions amplified from RNA transcripts were the TCR beta CDR3 regions. In the first-round RT-PCR of the TCR CDR3, the HTBI primer set was used. TCRdb processed the multiplex PCR reads anew with MiXCR; each CDR3 protein has one entry. The data contain around 690,000 distinct CDR3 sequences, 17% of them singletons. The CDR3 extends over 15 amino acids. The germline gives CDR1 SGHTA, CDR2 FQGNSA. V lost 5 bases, J lost 0 bases, and 11 bases lay in between. The sample comes from a study of T cells in Graves' hyperthyroidism and ophthalmopathy. As for the study in general: Once the initial diagnosis was made, peripheral blood was obtained before any treatment. Study-wide findings and caveats: Also found in blood were most expanded thyroid clonotypes above 0.001.

Sequenced: blood. V is TRBV7-2 and J is TRBJ1-3; D call uncertain. The receptor's source is a man over 45 with Graves' hyperthyroidism. The CDR3 nucleotides are TGTGCCAGCAGCACTGATAGCGTCTCTGGAAACACCATATATTTT. Protein: CASSTDSVSGNTIYF. The entire variable domain, with the rest obtained from reference TRBV7-2 and TRBJ1-3, is as follows: GAGVSQSPSNKVTEKGKDVELRCDPISGHTALYWYRQSLGQGLEFLIYFQGNSAPDKSGLPSDRFSAERTGGSVSTLTIQRTQQEDSAVYLCASSTDSVSGNTIYFGEGSWLTVV.